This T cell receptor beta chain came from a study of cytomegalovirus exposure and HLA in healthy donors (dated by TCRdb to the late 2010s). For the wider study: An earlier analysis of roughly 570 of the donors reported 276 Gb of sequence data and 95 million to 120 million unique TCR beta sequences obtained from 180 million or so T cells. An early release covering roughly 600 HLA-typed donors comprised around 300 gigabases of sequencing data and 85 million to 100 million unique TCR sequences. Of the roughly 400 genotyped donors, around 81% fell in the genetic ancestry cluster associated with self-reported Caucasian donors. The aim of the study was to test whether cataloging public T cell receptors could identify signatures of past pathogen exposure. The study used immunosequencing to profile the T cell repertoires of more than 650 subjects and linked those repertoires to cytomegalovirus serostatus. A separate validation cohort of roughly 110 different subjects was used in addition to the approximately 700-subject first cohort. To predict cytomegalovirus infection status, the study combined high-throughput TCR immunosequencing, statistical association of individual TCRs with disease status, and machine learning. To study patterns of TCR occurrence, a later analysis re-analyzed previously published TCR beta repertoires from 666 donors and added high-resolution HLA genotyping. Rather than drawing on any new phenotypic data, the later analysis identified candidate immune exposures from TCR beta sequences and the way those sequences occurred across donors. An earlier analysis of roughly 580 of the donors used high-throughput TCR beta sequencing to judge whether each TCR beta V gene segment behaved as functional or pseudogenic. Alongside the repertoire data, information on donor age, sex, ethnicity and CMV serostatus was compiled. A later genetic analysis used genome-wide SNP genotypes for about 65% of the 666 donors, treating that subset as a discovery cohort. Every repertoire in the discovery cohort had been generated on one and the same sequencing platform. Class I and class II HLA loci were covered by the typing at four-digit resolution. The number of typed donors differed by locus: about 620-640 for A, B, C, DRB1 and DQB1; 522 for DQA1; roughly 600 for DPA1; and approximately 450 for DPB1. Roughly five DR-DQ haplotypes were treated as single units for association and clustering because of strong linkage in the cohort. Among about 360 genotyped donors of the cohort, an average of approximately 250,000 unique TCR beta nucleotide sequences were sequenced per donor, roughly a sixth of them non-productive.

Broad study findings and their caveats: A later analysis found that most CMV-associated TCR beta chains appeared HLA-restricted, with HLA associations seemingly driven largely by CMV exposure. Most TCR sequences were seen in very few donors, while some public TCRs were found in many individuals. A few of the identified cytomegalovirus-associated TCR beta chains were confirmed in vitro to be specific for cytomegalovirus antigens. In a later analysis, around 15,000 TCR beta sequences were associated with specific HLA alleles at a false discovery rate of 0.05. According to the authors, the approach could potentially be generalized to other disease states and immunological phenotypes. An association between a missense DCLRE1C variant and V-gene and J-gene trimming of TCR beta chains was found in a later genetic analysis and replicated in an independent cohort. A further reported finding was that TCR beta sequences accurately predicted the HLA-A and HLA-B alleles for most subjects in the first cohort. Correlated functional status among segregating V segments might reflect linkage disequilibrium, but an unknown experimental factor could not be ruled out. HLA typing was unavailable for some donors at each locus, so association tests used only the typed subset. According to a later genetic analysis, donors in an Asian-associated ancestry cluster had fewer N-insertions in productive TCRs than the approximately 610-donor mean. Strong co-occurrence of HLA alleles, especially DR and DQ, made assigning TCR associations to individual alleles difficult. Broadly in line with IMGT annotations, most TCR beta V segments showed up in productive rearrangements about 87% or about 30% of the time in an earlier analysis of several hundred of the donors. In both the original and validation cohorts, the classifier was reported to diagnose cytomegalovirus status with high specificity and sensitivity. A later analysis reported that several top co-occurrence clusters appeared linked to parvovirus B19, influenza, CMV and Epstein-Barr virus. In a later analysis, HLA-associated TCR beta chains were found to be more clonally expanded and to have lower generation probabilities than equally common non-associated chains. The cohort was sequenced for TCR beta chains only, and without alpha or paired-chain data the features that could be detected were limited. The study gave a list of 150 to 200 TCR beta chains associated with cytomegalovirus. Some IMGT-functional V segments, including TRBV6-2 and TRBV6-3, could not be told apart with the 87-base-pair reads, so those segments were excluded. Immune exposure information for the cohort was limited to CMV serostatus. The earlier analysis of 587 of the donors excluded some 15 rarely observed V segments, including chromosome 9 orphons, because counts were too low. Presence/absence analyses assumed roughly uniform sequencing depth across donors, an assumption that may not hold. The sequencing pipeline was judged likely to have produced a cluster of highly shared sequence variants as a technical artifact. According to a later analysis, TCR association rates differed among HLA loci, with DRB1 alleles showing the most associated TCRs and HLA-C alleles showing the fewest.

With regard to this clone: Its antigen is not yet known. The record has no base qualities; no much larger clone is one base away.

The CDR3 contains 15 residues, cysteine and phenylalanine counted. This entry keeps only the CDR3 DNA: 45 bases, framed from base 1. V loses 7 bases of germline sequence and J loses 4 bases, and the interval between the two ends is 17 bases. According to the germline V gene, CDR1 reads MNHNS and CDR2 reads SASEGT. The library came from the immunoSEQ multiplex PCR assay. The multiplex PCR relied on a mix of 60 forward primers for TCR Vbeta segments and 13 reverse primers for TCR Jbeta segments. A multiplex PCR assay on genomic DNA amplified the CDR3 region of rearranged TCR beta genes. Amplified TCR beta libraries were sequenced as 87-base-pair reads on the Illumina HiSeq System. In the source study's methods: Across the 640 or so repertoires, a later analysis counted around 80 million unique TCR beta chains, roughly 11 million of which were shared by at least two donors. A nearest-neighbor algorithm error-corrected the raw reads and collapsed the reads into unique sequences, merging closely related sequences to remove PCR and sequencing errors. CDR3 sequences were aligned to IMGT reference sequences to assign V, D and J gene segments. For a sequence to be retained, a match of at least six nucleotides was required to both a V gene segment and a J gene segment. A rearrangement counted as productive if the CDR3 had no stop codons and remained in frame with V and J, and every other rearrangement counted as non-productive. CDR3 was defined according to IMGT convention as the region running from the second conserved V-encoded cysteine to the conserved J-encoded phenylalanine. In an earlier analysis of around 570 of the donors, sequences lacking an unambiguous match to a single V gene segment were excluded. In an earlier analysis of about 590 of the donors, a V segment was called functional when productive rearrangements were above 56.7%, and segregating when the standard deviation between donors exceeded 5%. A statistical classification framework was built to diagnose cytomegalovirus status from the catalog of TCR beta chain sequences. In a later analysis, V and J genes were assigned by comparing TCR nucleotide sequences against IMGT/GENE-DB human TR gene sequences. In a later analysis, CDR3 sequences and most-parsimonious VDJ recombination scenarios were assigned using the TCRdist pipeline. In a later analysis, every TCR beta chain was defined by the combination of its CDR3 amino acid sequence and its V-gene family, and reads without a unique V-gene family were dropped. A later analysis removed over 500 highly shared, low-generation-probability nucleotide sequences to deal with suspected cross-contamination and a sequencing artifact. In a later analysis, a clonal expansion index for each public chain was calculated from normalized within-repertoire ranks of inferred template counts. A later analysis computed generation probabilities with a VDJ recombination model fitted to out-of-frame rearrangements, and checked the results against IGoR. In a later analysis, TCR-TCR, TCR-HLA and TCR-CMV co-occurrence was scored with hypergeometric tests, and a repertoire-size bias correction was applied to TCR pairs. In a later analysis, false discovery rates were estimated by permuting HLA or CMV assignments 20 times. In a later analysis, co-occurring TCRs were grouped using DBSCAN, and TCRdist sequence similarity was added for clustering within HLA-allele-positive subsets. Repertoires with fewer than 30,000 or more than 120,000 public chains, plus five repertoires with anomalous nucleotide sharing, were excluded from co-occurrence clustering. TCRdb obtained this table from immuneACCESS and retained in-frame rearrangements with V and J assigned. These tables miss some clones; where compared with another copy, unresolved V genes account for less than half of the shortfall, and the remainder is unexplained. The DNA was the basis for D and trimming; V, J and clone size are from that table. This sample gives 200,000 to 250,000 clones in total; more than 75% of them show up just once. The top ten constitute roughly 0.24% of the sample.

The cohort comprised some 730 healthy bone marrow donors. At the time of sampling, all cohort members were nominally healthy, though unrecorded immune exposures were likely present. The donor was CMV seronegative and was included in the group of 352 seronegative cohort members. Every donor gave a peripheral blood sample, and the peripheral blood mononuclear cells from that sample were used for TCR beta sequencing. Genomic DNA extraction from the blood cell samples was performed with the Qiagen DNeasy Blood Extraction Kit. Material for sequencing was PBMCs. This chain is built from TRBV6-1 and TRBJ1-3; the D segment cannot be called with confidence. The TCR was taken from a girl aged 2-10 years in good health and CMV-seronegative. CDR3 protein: CASTEFNYSGNTIYF. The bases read TGTGCCAGCACCGAGTTCAATTACTCCGGAAACACCATATATTTT.